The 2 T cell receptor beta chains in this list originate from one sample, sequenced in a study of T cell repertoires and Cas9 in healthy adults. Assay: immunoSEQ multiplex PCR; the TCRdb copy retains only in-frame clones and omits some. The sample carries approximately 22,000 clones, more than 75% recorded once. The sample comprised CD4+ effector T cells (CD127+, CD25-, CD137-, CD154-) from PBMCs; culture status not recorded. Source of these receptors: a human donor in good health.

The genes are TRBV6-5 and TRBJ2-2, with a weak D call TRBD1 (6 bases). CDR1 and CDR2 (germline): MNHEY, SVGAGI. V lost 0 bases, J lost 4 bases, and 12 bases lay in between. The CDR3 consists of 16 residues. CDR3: CASSYSTRTATGELFF. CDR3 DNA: TGTGCCAGCAGTTACTCCACTAGGACAGCCACCGGGGAGCTGTTTTTT.

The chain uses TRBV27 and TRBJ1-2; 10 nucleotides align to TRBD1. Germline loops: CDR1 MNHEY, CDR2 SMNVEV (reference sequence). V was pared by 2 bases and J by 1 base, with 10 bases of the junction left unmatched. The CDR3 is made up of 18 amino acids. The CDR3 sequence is CASSLRGTGVPLNYGYTF. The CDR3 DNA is TGTGCCAGCAGTTTAAGGGGGACAGGGGTTCCCCTTAACTATGGCTACACCTTC.